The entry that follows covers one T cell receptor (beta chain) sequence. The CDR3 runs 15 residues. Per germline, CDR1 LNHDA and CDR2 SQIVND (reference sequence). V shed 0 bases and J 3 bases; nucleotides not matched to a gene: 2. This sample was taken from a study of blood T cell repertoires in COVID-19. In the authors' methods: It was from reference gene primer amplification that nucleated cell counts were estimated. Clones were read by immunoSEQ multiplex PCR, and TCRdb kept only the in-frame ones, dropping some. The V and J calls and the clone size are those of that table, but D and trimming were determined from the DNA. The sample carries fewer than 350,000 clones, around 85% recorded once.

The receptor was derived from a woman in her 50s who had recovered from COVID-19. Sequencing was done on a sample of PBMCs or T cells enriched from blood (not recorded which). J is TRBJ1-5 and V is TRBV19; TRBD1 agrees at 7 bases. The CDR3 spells CASSIERGPNQPQHF. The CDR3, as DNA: TGTGCCAGTAGTATAGAGAGGGGGCCCAATCAGCCCCAGCATTTT.